This TCR beta chain comes out of a study of CD8+ T cells in alopecia areata. General observations from the study: One nonresponder leaves baseline CD8+ expansion's link to response uncertain.

RNA was isolated and reverse transcribed to cDNA, the sequencing template. TCRdb keeps only in-frame clones here, not all; method: immunoSEQ multiplex PCR. The sample lists under 110,000 clones; around 60% were seen once. Comments on this clone: Antigen specificity is unknown.

The treatment is: oral pan-JAK inhibitor, 5-10 mg twice daily. The sample in question was CD8+ T cells sorted from blood, obtained at approximately week 61, from a patient treated with tofacitinib. The source of this sequence is a human donor with alopecia areata.

This CDR3 reads CASSLYAGTGVGNEQYF. In DNA form, the CDR3 reads TGCGCCAGCAGCCTATATGCCGGGACAGGGGTTGGCAACGAGCAGTACTTC. The chain joins TRBV5-1 to TRBJ2-7; 10 bases fit TRBD1. The CDR3 spans 17 residues. V was clipped by 4 bases and J by 5 bases; unmatched bases: 15. From germline, CDR1 is SGHRS and CDR2 YFSETQ.